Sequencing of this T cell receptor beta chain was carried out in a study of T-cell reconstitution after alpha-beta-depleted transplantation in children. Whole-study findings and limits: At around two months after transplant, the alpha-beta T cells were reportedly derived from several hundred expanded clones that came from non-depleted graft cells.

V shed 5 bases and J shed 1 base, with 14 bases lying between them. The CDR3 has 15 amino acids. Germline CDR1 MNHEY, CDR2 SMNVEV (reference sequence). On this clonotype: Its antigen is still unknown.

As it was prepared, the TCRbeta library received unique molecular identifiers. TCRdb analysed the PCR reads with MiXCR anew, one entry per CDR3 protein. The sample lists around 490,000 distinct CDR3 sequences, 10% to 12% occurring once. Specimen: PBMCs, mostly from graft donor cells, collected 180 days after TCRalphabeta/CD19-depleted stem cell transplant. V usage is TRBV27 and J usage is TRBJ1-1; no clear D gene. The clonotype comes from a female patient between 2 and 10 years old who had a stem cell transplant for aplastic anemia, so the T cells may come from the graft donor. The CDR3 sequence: CASSPGPRANTEAFF. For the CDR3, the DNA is TGTGCCAGCAGTCCCGGGCCTAGGGCGAACACTGAAGCTTTCTTT.